Detailed here is one T cell receptor (beta chain). This record belongs to a study of PD-1 blockade in classical Hodgkin lymphoma. TCRdb's copy holds only in-frame clones and misses some; the assay was immunoSEQ multiplex PCR. The sample has tens of thousands of clones; around 70% are singletons. Each patient experienced a relapse that followed autologous stem cell transplantation, and brentuximab vedotin exposure varied. Classification of best responses gave complete response, partial response or progressive disease. This CDR3 has 16 residues. The V end was cut by 5 bases, the J end by 3 bases, with 20 bases between. The germline CDR1 and CDR2 sequences are SGHRS and YFSETQ.

The TCR originated in a human donor with classical Hodgkin lymphoma. V and J are TRBV5-1 and TRBJ1-1; D gene unclear. This specimen was peripheral blood mononuclear cells (PBMCs), taken at baseline. This chain's CDR3 is CASRPSSGFTDTEAFF. The CDR3 nucleotides are TGCGCCAGCAGACCCAGCAGCGGGTTCACGGACACTGAAGCTTTCTTT.